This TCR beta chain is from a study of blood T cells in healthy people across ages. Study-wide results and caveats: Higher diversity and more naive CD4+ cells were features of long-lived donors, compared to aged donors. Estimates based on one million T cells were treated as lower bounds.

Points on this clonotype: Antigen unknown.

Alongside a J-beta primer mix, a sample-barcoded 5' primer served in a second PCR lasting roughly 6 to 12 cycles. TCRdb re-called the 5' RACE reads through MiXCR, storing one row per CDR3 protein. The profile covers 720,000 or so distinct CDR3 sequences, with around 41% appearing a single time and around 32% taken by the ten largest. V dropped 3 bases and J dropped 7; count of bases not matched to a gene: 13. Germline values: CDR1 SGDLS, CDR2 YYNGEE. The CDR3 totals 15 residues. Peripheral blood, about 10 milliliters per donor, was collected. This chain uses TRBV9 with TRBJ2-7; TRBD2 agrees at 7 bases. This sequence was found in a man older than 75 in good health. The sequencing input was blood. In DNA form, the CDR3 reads TGTGCCAGCAGCGGAGGCCTAGCGGAGTACAATGAGCAGTACTTC. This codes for CASSGGLAEYNEQYF.